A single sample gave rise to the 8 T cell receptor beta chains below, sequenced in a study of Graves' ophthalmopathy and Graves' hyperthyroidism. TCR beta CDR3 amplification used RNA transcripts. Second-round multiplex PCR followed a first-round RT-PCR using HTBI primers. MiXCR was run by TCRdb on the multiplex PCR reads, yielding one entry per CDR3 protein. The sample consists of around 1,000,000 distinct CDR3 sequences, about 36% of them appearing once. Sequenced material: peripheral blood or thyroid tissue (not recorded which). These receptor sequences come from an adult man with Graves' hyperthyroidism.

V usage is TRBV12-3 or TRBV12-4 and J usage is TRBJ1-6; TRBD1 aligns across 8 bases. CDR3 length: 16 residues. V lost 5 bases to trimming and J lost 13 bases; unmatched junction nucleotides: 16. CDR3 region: CASSPIGTGALGPLHF. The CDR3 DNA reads TGTGCCAGCAGTCCCATCGGGACAGGCGCCTTGGGGCCCCTCCACTTT.

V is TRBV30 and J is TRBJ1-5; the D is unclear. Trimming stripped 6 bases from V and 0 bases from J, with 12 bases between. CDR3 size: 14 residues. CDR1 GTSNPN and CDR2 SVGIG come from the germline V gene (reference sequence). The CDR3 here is CACAPGFSNQPQHF. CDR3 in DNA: TGTGCCTGTGCGCCGGGGTTTAGCAATCAGCCCCAGCATTTT.

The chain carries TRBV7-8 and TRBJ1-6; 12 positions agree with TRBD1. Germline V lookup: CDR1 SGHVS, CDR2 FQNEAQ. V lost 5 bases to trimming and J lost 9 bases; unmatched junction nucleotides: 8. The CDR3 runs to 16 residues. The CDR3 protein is CASSRGTGGKGSPLHF. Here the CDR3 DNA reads TGTGCCAGCAGCCGAGGGACAGGGGGCAAGGGTTCACCCCTCCACTTT.

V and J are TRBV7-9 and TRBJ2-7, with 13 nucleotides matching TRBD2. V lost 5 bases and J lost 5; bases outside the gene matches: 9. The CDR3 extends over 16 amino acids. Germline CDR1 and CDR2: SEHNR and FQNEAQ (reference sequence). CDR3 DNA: TGTGCCAGCAGCCCCGGACTAGCGGGGGCCCGCGACGAGCAGTACTTC. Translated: CASSPGLAGARDEQYF.

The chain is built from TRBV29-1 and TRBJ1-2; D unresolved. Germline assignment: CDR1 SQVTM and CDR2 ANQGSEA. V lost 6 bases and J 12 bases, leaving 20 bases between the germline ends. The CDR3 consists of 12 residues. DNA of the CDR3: TGCAGCGTAGTCGAGGGCGGATCTGGAAACACCTTC. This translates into CSVVEGGSGNTF.

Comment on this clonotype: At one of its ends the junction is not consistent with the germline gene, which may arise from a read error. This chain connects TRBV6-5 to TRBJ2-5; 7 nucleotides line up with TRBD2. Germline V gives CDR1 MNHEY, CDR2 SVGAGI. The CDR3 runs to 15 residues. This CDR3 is CASSYGTGGQGTQYF. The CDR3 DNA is TGTGCCAGCAGTTACGGGACGGGGGGTCAAGGGACCCAGTACTTC.

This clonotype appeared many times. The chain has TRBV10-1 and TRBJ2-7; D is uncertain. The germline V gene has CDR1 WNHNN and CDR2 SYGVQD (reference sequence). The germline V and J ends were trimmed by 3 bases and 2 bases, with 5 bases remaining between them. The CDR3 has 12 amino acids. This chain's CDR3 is CASSDGPYEQYF. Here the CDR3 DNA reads TGCGCCAGCAGTGACGGGCCCTACGAGCAGTACTTC.

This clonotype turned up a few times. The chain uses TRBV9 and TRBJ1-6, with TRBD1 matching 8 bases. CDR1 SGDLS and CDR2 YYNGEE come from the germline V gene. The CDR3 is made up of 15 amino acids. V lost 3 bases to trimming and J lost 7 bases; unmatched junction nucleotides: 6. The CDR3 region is CASSDRGMGNSPLHF. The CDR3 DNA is TGTGCCAGCAGCGACAGGGGGATGGGGAATTCACCCCTCCACTTT.